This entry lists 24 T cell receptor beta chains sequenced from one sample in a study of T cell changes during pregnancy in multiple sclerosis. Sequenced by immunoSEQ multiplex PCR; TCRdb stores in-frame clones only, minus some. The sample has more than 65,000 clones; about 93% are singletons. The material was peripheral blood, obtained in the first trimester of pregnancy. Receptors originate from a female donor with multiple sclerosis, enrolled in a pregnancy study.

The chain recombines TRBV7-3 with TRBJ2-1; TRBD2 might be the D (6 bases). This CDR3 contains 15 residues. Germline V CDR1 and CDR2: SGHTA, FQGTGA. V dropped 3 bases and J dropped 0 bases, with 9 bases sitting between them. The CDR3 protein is CASSFSGSSYNEQFF. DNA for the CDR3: TGTGCCAGCAGCTTTAGCGGAAGCTCCTACAATGAGCAGTTCTTC.

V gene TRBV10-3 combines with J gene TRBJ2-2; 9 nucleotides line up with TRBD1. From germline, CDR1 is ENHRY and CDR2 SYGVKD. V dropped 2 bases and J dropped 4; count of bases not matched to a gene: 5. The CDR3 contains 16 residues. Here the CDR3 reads CAISERGTGSTGELFF. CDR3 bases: TGTGCCATCAGTGAGAGGGGGACAGGGTCCACCGGGGAGCTGTTTTTT.

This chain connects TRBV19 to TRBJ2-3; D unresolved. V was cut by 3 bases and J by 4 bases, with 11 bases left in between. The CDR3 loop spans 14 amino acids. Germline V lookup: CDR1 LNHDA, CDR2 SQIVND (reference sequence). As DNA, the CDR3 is TGTGCCAGTAGTATGGCTGGCGGCCCAGATACGCAGTATTTT. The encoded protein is CASSMAGGPDTQYF.

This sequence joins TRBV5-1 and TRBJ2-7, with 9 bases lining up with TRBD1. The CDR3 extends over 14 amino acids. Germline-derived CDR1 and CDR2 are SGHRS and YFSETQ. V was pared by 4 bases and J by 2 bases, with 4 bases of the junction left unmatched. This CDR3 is CASSPDRGPYEQYF. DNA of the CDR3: TGCGCCAGCAGCCCGGACAGGGGCCCCTACGAGCAGTACTTC.

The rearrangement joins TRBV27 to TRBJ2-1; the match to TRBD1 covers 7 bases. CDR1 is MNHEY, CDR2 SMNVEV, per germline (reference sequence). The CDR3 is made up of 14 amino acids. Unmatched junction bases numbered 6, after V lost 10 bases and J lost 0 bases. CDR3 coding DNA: TGTGCCACCATGACAGGGCCCTCCTACAATGAGCAGTTCTTC. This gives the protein CATMTGPSYNEQFF.

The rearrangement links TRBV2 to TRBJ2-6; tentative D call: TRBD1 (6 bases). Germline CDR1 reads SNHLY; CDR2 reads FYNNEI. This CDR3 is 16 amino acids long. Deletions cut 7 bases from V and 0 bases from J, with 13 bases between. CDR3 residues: CASKGDGVSGANVLTF. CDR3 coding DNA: TGTGCCAGCAAGGGGGACGGAGTCTCTGGGGCCAACGTCCTGACTTTC.

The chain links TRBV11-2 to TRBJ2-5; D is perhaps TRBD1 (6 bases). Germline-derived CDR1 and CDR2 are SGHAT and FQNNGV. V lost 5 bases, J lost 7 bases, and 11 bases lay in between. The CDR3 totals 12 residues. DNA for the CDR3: TGTGCCAGCAGCCCTAGAGGGGGGACCCAGTACTTC. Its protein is CASSPRGGTQYF.

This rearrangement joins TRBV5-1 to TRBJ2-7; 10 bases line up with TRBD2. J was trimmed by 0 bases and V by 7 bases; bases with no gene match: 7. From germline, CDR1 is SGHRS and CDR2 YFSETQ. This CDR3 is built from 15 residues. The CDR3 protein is CASQREGIFSYEQYF. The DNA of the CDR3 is TGCGCCAGCCAGCGGGAGGGGATCTTCTCCTACGAGCAGTACTTC.

Here the CDR3 reads CASIPILSSGNTIYF. The CDR3 nucleotides are TGTGCCAGCATCCCAATTCTGAGCTCTGGAAACACCATATATTTT. The rearrangement links TRBV6-1 to TRBJ1-3; D gene uncertain. The length of the CDR3 is 15 residues. V lost 7 bases and J lost 0, with 13 bases in between. Germline loops: CDR1 MNHNS, CDR2 SASEGT.

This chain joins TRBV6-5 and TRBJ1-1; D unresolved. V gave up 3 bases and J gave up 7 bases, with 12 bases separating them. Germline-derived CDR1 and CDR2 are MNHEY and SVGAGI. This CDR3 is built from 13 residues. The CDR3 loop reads CASSYLPKNEAFF. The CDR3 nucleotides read TGTGCCAGCAGTTATTTACCTAAGAATGAAGCTTTCTTT.

The CDR3 coding sequence is TGCGCCAGCAGCTTGTCCGAACTAGCGGGGGGCTCTGGTTACAATGAGCAGTTCTTC. The encoded protein is CASSLSELAGGSGYNEQFF. The rearrangement joins TRBV5-1 to TRBJ2-1, with TRBD2 identical over 12 bases. Germline V CDR1 and CDR2: SGHRS, YFSETQ. The length of the CDR3 is 19 residues. The trim removed 1 base at V and 4 bases at J, leaving 12 bases unmatched.

The CDR3 DNA reads TGTGCCTCGCGGGGGTCGGGCACCGGGGAGCTGTTTTTT. Translation gives CASRGSGTGELFF. This sequence joins TRBV11-2 and TRBJ2-2; 7 positions match TRBD2. The V segment lost 11 bases and the J segment 4 bases; nucleotides outside the gene matches: 7. CDR1 and CDR2 from the germline V gene are SGHAT and FQNNGV. The CDR3 totals 13 residues.

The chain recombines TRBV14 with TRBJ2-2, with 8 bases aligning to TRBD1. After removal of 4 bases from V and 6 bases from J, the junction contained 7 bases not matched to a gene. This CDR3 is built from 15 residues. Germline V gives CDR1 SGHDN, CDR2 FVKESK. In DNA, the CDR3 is TGTGCCAGCAGCCTCGGACAGGGCTGGGCCGGGGAGCTGTTTTTT. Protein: CASSLGQGWAGELFF.

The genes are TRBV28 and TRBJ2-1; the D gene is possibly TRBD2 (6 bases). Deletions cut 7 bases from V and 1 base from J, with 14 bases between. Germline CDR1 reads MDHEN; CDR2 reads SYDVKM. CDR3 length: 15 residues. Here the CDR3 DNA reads TGTGCCAGCAACAGGCCGGGAGTATCCTACAATGAGCAGTTCTTC. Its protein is CASNRPGVSYNEQFF.

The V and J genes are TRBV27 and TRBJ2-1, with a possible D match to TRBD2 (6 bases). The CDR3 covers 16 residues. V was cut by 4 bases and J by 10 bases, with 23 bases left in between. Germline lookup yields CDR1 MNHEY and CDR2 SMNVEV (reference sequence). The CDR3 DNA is TGTGCCAGCAGTTCGTTTAGCGGAGGGAACGCAGGAGAGCAGTTCTTC. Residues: CASSSFSGGNAGEQFF.

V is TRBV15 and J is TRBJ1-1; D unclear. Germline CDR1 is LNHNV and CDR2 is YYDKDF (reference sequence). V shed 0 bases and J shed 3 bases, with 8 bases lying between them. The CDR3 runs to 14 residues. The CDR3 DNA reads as TGTGCCACCAGCAGAGATCGGGGAGACACTGAAGCTTTCTTT. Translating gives CATSRDRGDTEAFF.

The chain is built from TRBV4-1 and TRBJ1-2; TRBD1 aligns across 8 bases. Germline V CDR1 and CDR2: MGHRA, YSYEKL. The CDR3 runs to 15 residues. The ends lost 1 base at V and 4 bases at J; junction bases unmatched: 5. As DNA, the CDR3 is TGCGCCAGCAGCCAAGGAACAGGGGGAGGCTATGGCTACACCTTC. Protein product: CASSQGTGGGYGYTF.

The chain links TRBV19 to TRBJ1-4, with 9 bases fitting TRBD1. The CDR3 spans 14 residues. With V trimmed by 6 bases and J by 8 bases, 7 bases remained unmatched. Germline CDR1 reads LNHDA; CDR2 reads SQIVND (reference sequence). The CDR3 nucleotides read TGTGCCAGTAGGAAAACCGGGACAGGGGAAAAACTGTTTTTT. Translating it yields CASRKTGTGEKLFF. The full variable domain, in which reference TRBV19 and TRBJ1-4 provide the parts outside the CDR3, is DGGITQSPKYLFRKEGQNVTLSCEQNLNHDAMYWYRQDPGQGLRLIYYSQIVNDFQKGDIAEGYSVSREKKESFPLTVTSAQKNPTAFYLCASRKTGTGEKLFFGSGTQLSVL.

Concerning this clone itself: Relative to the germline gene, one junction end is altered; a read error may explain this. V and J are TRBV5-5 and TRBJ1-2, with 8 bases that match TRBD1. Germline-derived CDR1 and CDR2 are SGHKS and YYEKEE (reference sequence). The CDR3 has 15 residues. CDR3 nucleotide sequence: TGCGCCAGCAGCCGAGGACAGGGAAGAAGCGATGGCTACACCTTC. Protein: CASSRGQGRSDGYTF.

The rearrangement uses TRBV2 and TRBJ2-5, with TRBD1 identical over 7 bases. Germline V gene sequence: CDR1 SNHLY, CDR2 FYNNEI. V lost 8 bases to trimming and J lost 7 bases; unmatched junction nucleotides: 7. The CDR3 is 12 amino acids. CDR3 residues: CASAGDRGTQYF. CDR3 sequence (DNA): TGTGCCAGCGCAGGGGACAGAGGGACCCAGTACTTC.

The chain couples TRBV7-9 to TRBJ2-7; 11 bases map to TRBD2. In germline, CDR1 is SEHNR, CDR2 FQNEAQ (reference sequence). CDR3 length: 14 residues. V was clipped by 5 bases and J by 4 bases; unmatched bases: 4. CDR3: CASSHSGGAYEQYF. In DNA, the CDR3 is TGTGCCAGCAGCCATAGCGGGGGGGCTTACGAGCAGTACTTC.

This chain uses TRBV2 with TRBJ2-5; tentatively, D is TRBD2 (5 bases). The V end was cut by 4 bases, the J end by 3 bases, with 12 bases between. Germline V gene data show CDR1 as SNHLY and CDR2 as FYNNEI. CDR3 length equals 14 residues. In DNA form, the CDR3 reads TGTGCCAGCAGTGTATCCGGGATCAAAGAGACCCAGTACTTC. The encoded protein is CASSVSGIKETQYF.

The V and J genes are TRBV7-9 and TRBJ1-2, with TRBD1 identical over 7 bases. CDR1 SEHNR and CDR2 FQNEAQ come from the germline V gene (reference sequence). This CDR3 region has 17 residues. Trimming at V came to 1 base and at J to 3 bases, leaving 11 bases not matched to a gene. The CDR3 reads CASSLESSDRADYGYTF. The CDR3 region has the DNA TGTGCCAGCAGCTTAGAGTCTAGCGACAGGGCGGACTATGGCTACACCTTC.

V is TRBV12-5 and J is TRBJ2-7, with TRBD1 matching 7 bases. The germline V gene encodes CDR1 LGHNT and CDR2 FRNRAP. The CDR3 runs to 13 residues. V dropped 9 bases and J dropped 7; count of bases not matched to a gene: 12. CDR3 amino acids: CASLTGAEGEQYF. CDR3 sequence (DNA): TGTGCTAGCCTCACAGGGGCTGAGGGTGAGCAGTACTTC.